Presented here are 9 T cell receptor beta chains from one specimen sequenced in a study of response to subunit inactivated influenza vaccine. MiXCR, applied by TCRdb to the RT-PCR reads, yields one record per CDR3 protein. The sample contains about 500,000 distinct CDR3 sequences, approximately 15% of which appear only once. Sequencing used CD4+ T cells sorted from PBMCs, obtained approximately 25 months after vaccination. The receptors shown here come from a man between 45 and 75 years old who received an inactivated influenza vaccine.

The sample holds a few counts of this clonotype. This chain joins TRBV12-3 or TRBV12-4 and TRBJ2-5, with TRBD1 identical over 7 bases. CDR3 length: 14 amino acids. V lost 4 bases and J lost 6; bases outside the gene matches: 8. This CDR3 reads CASSSGAGGQTQYF. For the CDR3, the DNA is TGTGCCAGCAGTTCCGGGGCAGGGGGTCAGACCCAGTACTTC.

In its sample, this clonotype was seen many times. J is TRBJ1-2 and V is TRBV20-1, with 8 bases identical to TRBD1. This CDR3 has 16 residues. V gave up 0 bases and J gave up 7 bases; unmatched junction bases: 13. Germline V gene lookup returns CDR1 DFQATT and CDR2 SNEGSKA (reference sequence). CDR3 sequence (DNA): TGCAGTGCTAGAGATTCGCGACAGGGGAATCTGCCTGGCTACACCTTC. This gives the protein CSARDSRQGNLPGYTF.

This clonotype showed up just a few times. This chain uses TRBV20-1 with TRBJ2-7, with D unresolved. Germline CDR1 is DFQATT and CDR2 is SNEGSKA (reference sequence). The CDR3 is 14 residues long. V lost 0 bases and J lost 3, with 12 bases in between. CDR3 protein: CSARDNQVGYEQYF. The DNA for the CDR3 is TGCAGTGCTAGAGATAACCAGGTTGGCTACGAGCAGTACTTC.

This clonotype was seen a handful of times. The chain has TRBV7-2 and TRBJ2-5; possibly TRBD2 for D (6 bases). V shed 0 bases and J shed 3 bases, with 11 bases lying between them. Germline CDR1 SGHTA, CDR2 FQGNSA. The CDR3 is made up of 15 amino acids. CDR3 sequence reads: CASSLATGVKETQYF. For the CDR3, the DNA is TGTGCCAGCAGCTTAGCGACGGGAGTAAAAGAGACCCAGTACTTC.

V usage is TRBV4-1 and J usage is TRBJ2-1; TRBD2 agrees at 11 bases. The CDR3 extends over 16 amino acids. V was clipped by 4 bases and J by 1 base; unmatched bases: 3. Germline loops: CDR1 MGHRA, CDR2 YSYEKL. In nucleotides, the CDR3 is TGCGCCAGCAGCCGGCTAGCGGGGGGTTCCTACAATGAGCAGTTCTTC. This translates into CASSRLAGGSYNEQFF.

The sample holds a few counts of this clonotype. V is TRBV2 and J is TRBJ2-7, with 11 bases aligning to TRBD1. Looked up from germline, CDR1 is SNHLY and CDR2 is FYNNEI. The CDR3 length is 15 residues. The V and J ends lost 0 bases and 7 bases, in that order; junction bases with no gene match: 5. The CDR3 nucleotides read TGTGCCAGCAGTGAAGCGGGGACAGGGGGATGGGAGCAGTACTTC. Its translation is CASSEAGTGGWEQYF.

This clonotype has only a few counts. The CDR3 DNA sequence: TGCGCCAGCAGCCAGGGAAACCAACAAGAGACCCAGTACTTC. It is translated as CASSQGNQQETQYF. The rearrangement links TRBV5-1 to TRBJ2-5, with D perhaps TRBD1 (5 bases). CDR3 length: 14 residues. V shed 4 bases and J shed 2 bases, with 12 bases lying between them. The germline gives CDR1 SGHRS, CDR2 YFSETQ.

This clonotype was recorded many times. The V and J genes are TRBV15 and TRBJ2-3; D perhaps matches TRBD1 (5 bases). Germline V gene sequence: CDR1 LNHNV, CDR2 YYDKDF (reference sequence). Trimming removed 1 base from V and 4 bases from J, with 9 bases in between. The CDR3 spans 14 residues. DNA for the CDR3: TGTGCCACCAGCAGAGGGGGCGTAGCAGATACGCAGTATTTT. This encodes CATSRGGVADTQYF.

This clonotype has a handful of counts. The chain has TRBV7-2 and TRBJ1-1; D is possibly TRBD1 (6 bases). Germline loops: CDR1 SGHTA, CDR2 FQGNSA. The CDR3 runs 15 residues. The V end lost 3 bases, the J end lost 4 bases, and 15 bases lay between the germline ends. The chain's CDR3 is CASSLSVGAGTEAFF. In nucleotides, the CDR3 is TGTGCCAGCAGCTTGTCGGTGGGGGCGGGCACTGAAGCTTTCTTT.